Listed here is a single TCR beta chain. This record belongs to a study of blood T cell repertoires in COVID-19. Study summary: Specimens from acute and convalescent COVID-19 originated in the United States, Italy and Spain. Sample material is recorded as cDNA or gDNA derived from T cells, B-cell-depleted T cells, or PBMCs.

Deletions cut 4 bases from V and 2 bases from J, with 6 bases between. The CDR3 totals 13 residues. Germline CDR1 and CDR2: SGHTA and FQGTGA. Original analysis: Quantification of nucleated cells was approximated via reference gene primer amplification. Profiling relied on immunoSEQ multiplex PCR, and the TCRdb table lists in-frame clones only, not all of them. Clone size and the V and J calls come from that table; the DNA yielded D and trimming. Of around 150,000 clones in the sample, about 93% were seen once. What was sequenced was peripheral blood. The rearrangement joins TRBV7-3 to TRBJ2-1; possible D gene TRBD2, 5 bases. The source is a woman in her forties or fifties with acute or convalescent COVID-19. The chain's CDR3 is CASSSGTYNEQFF. The CDR3 region has the DNA TGTGCCAGCAGCTCCGGGACCTACAATGAGCAGTTCTTC. Using reference TRBV7-3 and TRBJ2-1 for the parts outside the CDR3, the full variable domain is GAGVSQTPSNKVTEKGKYVELRCDPISGHTALYWYRQSLGQGPEFLIYFQGTGAADDSGLPNDRFFAVRPEGSVSTLKIQRTERGDSAVYLCASSSGTYNEQFFGPGTRLTVL.